The T cell receptor beta chain described here comes from a study of a mutant IDH1 vaccine in newly diagnosed glioma. Study as a whole: Patients previously underwent radiotherapy, temozolomide, or both, and most underwent both.

Sequencing was performed with immunoSEQ multiplex PCR; in TCRdb, only in-frame clones are kept and a portion is missing. The table lists about 60,000 clones, under 90% of them singletons. Regarding this clone: Its antigen is not identified.

Germline lookup yields CDR1 MNHEY and CDR2 SVGAGI. CDR3 length: 11 residues. Study conclusions and caveats: Evidence of vaccine-induced immune responses was documented in nearly 95% of patients.

Time point denoted: week 5, during vaccination. Every vaccination contained 300 ug of the mutant IDH1 20-mer peptide and was paired with topical imiquimod. The clonotype comes from a woman in her forties or fifties with glioma. The chain couples TRBV6-5 to TRBJ2-7; D is possibly TRBD2 (5 bases). This sample comprised PBMCs, obtained from a glioma patient whose treatment included an IDH1 peptide vaccine. This chain's CDR3 is CATRDSYEQYF. The CDR3 nucleotides are TGTGCTACCCGGGACTCCTACGAGCAGTACTTC.